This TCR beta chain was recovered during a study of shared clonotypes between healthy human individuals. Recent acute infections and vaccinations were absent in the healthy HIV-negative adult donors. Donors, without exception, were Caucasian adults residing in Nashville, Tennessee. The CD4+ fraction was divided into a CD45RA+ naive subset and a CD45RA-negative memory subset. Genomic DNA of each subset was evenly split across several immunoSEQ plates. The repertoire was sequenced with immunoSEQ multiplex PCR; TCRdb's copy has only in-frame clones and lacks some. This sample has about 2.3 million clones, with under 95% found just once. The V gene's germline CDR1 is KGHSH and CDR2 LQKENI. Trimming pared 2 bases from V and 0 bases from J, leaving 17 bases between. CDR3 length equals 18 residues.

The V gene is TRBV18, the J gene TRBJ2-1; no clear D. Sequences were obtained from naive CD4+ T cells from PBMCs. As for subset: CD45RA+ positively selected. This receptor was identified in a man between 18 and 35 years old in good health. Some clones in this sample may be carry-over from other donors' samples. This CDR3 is CASSPRPRTPNSYNEQFF. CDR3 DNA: TGTGCCAGCTCACCAAGGCCCCGGACGCCAAACTCCTACAATGAGCAGTTCTTC.